These T cell receptor beta chains were read from a single sample in a study of blood T cell repertoires in COVID-19. Sequencing was performed with immunoSEQ multiplex PCR; in TCRdb, only in-frame clones are kept and a portion is missing. In the table there are over 50,000 clones, around 80% of which are singletons. The sample consisted of peripheral blood. The origin of the receptors is an elderly man with acute or convalescent COVID-19. The CDR3 runs from the conserved cysteine through the conserved F or W. D genes are given only for firm matches. Clone size is not always given. Where it is, it says once, few, many or a class for expanded clones.

NA,TRBV28,TRBD1,TRBJ1-6,CASSQSGGMLGNSPLHF,TGTGCCAGCAGTCAATCAGGGGGCATGCTCGGTAATTCACCCCTCCACTTT
NA,TRBV27,NA,TRBJ2-2,CASSLAAGELFF,TGTGCCAGCAGTTTGGCTGCCGGGGAGCTGTTTTTT
NA,TRBV3-1/TRBV3-2,NA,TRBJ2-1,CASGGQTYNEQFF,TGTGCCAGCGGCGGACAGACTTACAATGAGCAGTTCTTC
NA,TRBV5-4,NA,TRBJ2-1,CASSPLRGPDEQFF,TGTGCCAGCAGCCCACTCAGAGGTCCCGATGAGCAGTTCTTC
NA,TRBV2,TRBD2,TRBJ2-1,CASRETSGRFDEQFF,TGTGCCAGCAGGGAGACTAGCGGGAGGTTTGATGAGCAGTTCTTC
NA,TRBV18,TRBD1,TRBJ2-7,CASSQRDRVTYEQYF,TGTGCCAGCTCACAACGGGACAGGGTTACCTACGAGCAGTACTTC
NA,TRBV24-1,TRBD2,TRBJ2-3,CATSDLGVGREETDTQYF,TGTGCCACCAGTGATTTGGGGGTCGGGCGGGAGGAGACAGATACGCAGTATTTT
NA,TRBV7-2,NA,TRBJ1-5,CASSLDVGPQHF,TGTGCCAGCAGCTTAGACGTCGGGCCCCAGCATTTT
NA,TRBV15,NA,TRBJ1-5,CATSRVGGGQPQHF,TGTGCCACCAGCAGAGTGGGTGGAGGTCAGCCCCAGCATTTT
NA,TRBV28,TRBD2,TRBJ2-7,CASSGGTSGPTSYEQYF,TGTGCCAGCAGTGGCGGGACTAGCGGCCCCACTTCCTACGAGCAGTACTTC
NA,TRBV6-5,TRBD2,TRBJ2-1,CASSSKAGGRPKVQFF,TGTGCCAGCAGTTCGAAAGCGGGAGGTCGACCGAAGGTGCAGTTCTTC
NA,TRBV30,TRBD1,TRBJ2-2,CAWKGQYTGELFF,TGTGCCTGGAAGGGACAGTACACCGGGGAGCTGTTTTTT
NA,TRBV19,TRBD1,TRBJ1-5,CASSRSTGLSQPQHF,TGTGCCAGTAGTAGGTCGACAGGGCTAAGTCAGCCCCAGCATTTT
NA,TRBV6-6,TRBD2,TRBJ2-1,CASSYAGTSGGKQFF,TGTGCCAGCAGTTACGCCGGGACTAGCGGAGGGAAGCAGTTCTTC
few,TRBV18,TRBD1,TRBJ1-2,CASSLAGQVVSEYGYTF,TGTGCCAGCTCACTTGCCGGACAGGTCGTCTCGGAGTATGGCTACACCTTC
NA,TRBV6-6,TRBD1,TRBJ1-4,CASSRPGQGVISEKLFF,TGTGCCAGCAGTCGTCCGGGACAGGGGGTTATCAGTGAAAAACTGTTTTTT
NA,TRBV19,NA,TRBJ2-1,CASSISGGPFNEQFF,TGTGCCAGTAGTATCTCGGGGGGCCCTTTCAATGAGCAGTTCTTC
NA,TRBV7-2,NA,TRBJ1-2,CASSLDRPGPYGYTF,TGTGCCAGCAGCTTAGATCGTCCAGGGCCCTATGGCTACACCTTC
once,TRBV7-6,NA,TRBJ1-2,CASSRRGGGYGYTF,TGTGCCAGCAGCCGGCGAGGGGGGGGGTATGGCTACACCTTC
NA,TRBV7-2,NA,TRBJ1-1,CASSLRYMNTEAFF,TGTGCCAGCAGCTTGAGATATATGAACACTGAAGCTTTCTTT